A selection of T cell receptor beta chains follows, all from one sample in a study of T cells after yellow fever vaccination. Via MiXCR, TCRdb re-called the 5' RACE reads, giving one row per CDR3 protein. This table has just over 300,000 distinct CDR3 sequences, approximately 3.8% appearing once. Sequences were derived from PBMCs, sampled on the day of the yellow fever booster vaccination. Receptors were obtained from a man between 18 and 29 years old who received the YFV17D yellow fever vaccine. The CDR3 runs from the conserved cysteine through the conserved F or W. D genes are given only for firm matches. Some rows mark clone size as missing; the rest say once, few, many or name a class of expanded clone.

J gene: TRBJ2-2
V gene: TRBV5-5
clone size: many
D gene: NA
CDR3 DNA: TGTGCCAGCAGCTTATACGATAGGGACGCCGGGGAGCTGTTTTTT
CDR3 protein: CASSLYDRDAGELFF

J gene: TRBJ2-3
V gene: TRBV2
clone size: many
D gene: TRBD2
CDR3 DNA: TGTGCCACCAGTCCGGGACTAGCTCCAGATACGCAGTATTTT
CDR3 protein: CATSPGLAPDTQYF

J gene: TRBJ2-5
V gene: TRBV7-7
clone size: few
D gene: TRBD2
CDR3 DNA: TGTGCTAGCAGCTTAGGGTTGGGACTAGCGGGGGACCAAGAGACCCAGTACTTC
CDR3 protein: CASSLGLGLAGDQETQYF

J gene: TRBJ2-1
V gene: TRBV2
clone size: NA
D gene: NA
CDR3 DNA: TGTGCCAGCAGTGACGCGCGGGTGGGGTACAATGAGCAGTTCTTC
CDR3 protein: CASSDARVGYNEQFF

J gene: TRBJ2-3
V gene: TRBV19
clone size: few
D gene: NA
CDR3 DNA: TGTGCCAGTAACCCGCGGCGCTCCGGGGGAGATACGCAGTATTTT
CDR3 protein: CASNPRRSGGDTQYF

J gene: TRBJ1-6
V gene: TRBV5-1
clone size: NA
D gene: NA
CDR3 DNA: TGCGCCAGCAGCTTGTCAGCAGGGCCAAATAATTCACCCCTCCACTTT
CDR3 protein: CASSLSAGPNNSPLHF

J gene: TRBJ1-6
V gene: TRBV19
clone size: few
D gene: NA
CDR3 DNA: TGTGCCAGTAGTATACAGACCCAGAATTCACCCCTCCACTTT
CDR3 protein: CASSIQTQNSPLHF

J gene: TRBJ2-3
V gene: TRBV7-9
clone size: NA
D gene: NA
CDR3 DNA: TGTGCCACCGGTCATTCTAGCACAGATACGCAGTATTTT
CDR3 protein: CATGHSSTDTQYF

J gene: TRBJ1-1
V gene: TRBV6-5
clone size: few
D gene: NA
CDR3 DNA: TGTGCCAGCAGTTACTCACCGGGAGGTGACACTGAAGCTTTCTTT
CDR3 protein: CASSYSPGGDTEAFF

J gene: TRBJ2-7
V gene: TRBV11-2
clone size: few
D gene: NA
CDR3 DNA: TGTGCCAGCAGCTTAGAGAACCGGCCGACCTACGAGCAGTACTTC
CDR3 protein: CASSLENRPTYEQYF

J gene: TRBJ1-6
V gene: TRBV9
clone size: many
D gene: NA
CDR3 DNA: TGTGCCAGCAGCGTAGTCGCAAATAATTCACCCCTCCACTTT
CDR3 protein: CASSVVANNSPLHF

J gene: TRBJ2-2
V gene: TRBV20-1
clone size: many
D gene: NA
CDR3 DNA: TGCAGTGCTAGAGTCGCCGGGCCGAACACCGGGGAGCTGTTTTTT
CDR3 protein: CSARVAGPNTGELFF

J gene: TRBJ2-5
V gene: TRBV7-2
clone size: many
D gene: NA
CDR3 DNA: TGTGCCAGCAGCCCCCGGGACCGGGAGACCCAGTACTTC
CDR3 protein: CASSPRDRETQYF

J gene: TRBJ1-1
V gene: TRBV5-5
clone size: many
D gene: NA
CDR3 DNA: TGTGCCAGCAGCTTGGGGGGCCCCTTTAACACTGAAGCTTTCTTT
CDR3 protein: CASSLGGPFNTEAFF

J gene: TRBJ2-1
V gene: TRBV4-1
clone size: many
D gene: NA
CDR3 DNA: TGCGCCAGCAGCCAACTTGATTCACCGAGCTCCTACAATGAGCAGTTCTTC
CDR3 protein: CASSQLDSPSSYNEQFF

J gene: TRBJ1-5
V gene: TRBV28
clone size: many
D gene: NA
CDR3 DNA: TGTGCCAGCAGCTTCGGGACATCGAGCAATCAGCCCCAGCATTTT
CDR3 protein: CASSFGTSSNQPQHF

J gene: TRBJ1-2
V gene: TRBV3-1
clone size: NA
D gene: NA
CDR3 DNA: TGTGCCAGCAGCCAAGCCCTGGGGGGCCTAAACTATGGCTACACCTTC
CDR3 protein: CASSQALGGLNYGYTF

J gene: TRBJ2-1
V gene: TRBV27
clone size: many
D gene: NA
CDR3 DNA: TGTGCCAGCAGTTTAATCCGGGACAATTACAATGAGCAGTTCTTC
CDR3 protein: CASSLIRDNYNEQFF

J gene: TRBJ2-1
V gene: TRBV11-2
clone size: NA
D gene: TRBD2
CDR3 DNA: TGTGCCAGCAGCTCTCTTAGCGGGGGGCCACCAAATGAGCAGCTCTTC
CDR3 protein: CASSSLSGGPPNEQLF

J gene: TRBJ2-7
V gene: TRBV6-5
clone size: NA
D gene: NA
CDR3 DNA: TGTGCCAGCGGGAGCCTCTACGAGCAGTACTTC
CDR3 protein: CASGSLYEQYF

J gene: TRBJ2-7
V gene: TRBV9
clone size: many
D gene: TRBD2
CDR3 DNA: TGTGCCAGCAGCAAACTAGCGGGCTCCTACGAGCAGTACTTC
CDR3 protein: CASSKLAGSYEQYF

J gene: TRBJ2-5
V gene: TRBV5-1
clone size: many
D gene: NA
CDR3 DNA: TGCGCCAGCAGCTTGGGCACCCCGGGACTCCAAGAGACCCAGTACTTC
CDR3 protein: CASSLGTPGLQETQYF

J gene: TRBJ2-1
V gene: TRBV5-5
clone size: many
D gene: TRBD1
CDR3 DNA: TGTGCCAGCAGCTCAACCACCGGGACAGGGGGTTTCTATGAGCAGTTCTTC
CDR3 protein: CASSSTTGTGGFYEQFF

J gene: TRBJ1-2
V gene: TRBV20-1
clone size: few
D gene: NA
CDR3 DNA: TGCAGTGCTAGAGCCTCGGGAGGGGAAGGCTACACCTTC
CDR3 protein: CSARASGGEGYTF

J gene: TRBJ2-5
V gene: TRBV29-1
clone size: NA
D gene: NA
CDR3 DNA: TGCAGCGTTGAAACTTGGACCCGTGGCGGGGAGACCCAGTACTTC
CDR3 protein: CSVETWTRGGETQYF

J gene: TRBJ2-3
V gene: TRBV9
clone size: many
D gene: TRBD2
CDR3 DNA: TGTGCCAGCAGCGTTTCCGGGGGGGCAAAGTATTTT
CDR3 protein: CASSVSGGAKYF

J gene: TRBJ2-7
V gene: TRBV10-3
clone size: few
D gene: TRBD1
CDR3 DNA: TGTGCCATCAGGGAGACAGGGGTGGACGAGCAGTACTTC
CDR3 protein: CAIRETGVDEQYF

J gene: TRBJ2-5
V gene: TRBV14
clone size: many
D gene: TRBD1
CDR3 DNA: TGTGCCAGCAGCCGGGACAGGGGGACCCAGTACTTC
CDR3 protein: CASSRDRGTQYF

J gene: TRBJ1-1
V gene: TRBV20-1
clone size: many
D gene: NA
CDR3 DNA: TGCAGTGCCCCACCTCCTGGCGTTTACACTGAAGCTTTCTTT
CDR3 protein: CSAPPPGVYTEAFF

J gene: TRBJ1-1
V gene: TRBV5-1
clone size: few
D gene: NA
CDR3 DNA: TGCGCCAGCAGCGTGATGGGGGGACGAGGCACTGAAGCTTTCTTT
CDR3 protein: CASSVMGGRGTEAFF

J gene: TRBJ2-3
V gene: TRBV4-3
clone size: many
D gene: NA
CDR3 DNA: TGCGCCAGCAGCCAAGATCGGGGCACCGAGGGAGATACGCAGTATTTT
CDR3 protein: CASSQDRGTEGDTQYF

J gene: TRBJ1-2
V gene: TRBV28
clone size: many
D gene: NA
CDR3 DNA: TGTGCCAGCAGTTTATCAGGGGATGGCTACACCTTC
CDR3 protein: CASSLSGDGYTF

J gene: TRBJ1-1
V gene: TRBV5-1
clone size: many
D gene: NA
CDR3 DNA: TGCGCCAGCAGCTTCAAGGGGACTGAAGCTTTCTTT
CDR3 protein: CASSFKGTEAFF

J gene: TRBJ2-3
V gene: TRBV3-1
clone size: few
D gene: NA
CDR3 DNA: TGTGCCAGCAGCCAATGGCAGACAAGCACAGATACGCAGTATTTT
CDR3 protein: CASSQWQTSTDTQYF

J gene: TRBJ2-3
V gene: TRBV6-2/TRBV6-3
clone size: medium-sized
D gene: NA
CDR3 DNA: TGTGCCAGCAGTTTGACTAGCACAGATACGCAGTATTTT
CDR3 protein: CASSLTSTDTQYF

J gene: TRBJ2-1
V gene: TRBV5-6
clone size: many
D gene: NA
CDR3 DNA: TGTGCCAGCAGCTTGCCCAGCAATGAGCAGTTCTTC
CDR3 protein: CASSLPSNEQFF

J gene: TRBJ2-3
V gene: TRBV7-2
clone size: NA
D gene: NA
CDR3 DNA: TGTGCCAGCAGCCAACACCGAGATACGCAGTATTTT
CDR3 protein: CASSQHRDTQYF

J gene: TRBJ1-1
V gene: TRBV13
clone size: many
D gene: NA
CDR3 DNA: TGTGCCAGCAGCTTAGGGGCTGGGGGAGTAACTGAAGCTTTCTTT
CDR3 protein: CASSLGAGGVTEAFF

J gene: TRBJ2-7
V gene: TRBV4-3
clone size: many
D gene: NA
CDR3 DNA: TGCGCCAGCAGCCAAGATTGGCTAGCCGCCTACGAGCAGTACTTC
CDR3 protein: CASSQDWLAAYEQYF

J gene: TRBJ2-3
V gene: TRBV10-3
clone size: many
D gene: NA
CDR3 DNA: TGTGCCATCAGATCAACAGATACGCAGTATTTT
CDR3 protein: CAIRSTDTQYF

J gene: TRBJ2-7
V gene: TRBV6-2/TRBV6-3
clone size: few
D gene: TRBD2
CDR3 DNA: TGTGCCAGCAGTGGACTAGCAATCTACGAGCAGTACTTC
CDR3 protein: CASSGLAIYEQYF

J gene: TRBJ2-1
V gene: TRBV12-3/TRBV12-4
clone size: NA
D gene: TRBD1
CDR3 DNA: TGTGCCAGCAGCCTGGGACAGGGGGCACTCTCCTACAATGAGCAGTTCTTC
CDR3 protein: CASSLGQGALSYNEQFF

J gene: TRBJ2-1
V gene: TRBV7-2
clone size: few
D gene: TRBD2
CDR3 DNA: TGTGCCAGCAGCTTAGTCTTCACGGTAGTAGCGGGGTACAATGAGCAGTTCTTC
CDR3 protein: CASSLVFTVVAGYNEQFF